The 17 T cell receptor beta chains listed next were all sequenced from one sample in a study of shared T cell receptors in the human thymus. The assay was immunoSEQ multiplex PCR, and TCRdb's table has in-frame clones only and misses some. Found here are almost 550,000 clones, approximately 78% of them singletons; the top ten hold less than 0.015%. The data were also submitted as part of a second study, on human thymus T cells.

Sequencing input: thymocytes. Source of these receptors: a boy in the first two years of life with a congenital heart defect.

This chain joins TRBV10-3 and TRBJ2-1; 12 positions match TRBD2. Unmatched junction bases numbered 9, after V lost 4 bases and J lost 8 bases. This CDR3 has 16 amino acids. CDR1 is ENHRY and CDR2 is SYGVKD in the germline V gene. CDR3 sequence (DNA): TGTGCCATCAGTGGGACTAGCGGGGCCGGGAAGGATGAGCAGTTCTTC. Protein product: CAISGTSGAGKDEQFF.

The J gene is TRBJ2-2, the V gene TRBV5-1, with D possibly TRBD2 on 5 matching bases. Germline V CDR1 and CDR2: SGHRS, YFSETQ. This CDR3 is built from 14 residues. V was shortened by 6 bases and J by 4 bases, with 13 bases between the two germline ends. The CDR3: CASKAGLGTGELFF. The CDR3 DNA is TGCGCCAGCAAGGCGGGCTTGGGCACCGGGGAGCTGTTTTTT.

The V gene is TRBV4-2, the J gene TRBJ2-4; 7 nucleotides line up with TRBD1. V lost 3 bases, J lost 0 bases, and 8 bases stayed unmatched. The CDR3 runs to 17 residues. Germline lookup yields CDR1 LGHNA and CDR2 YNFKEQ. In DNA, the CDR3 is TGTGCCAGCAGCCACCTACCCAGGGGGTTAGCCAAAAACATTCAGTACTTC. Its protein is CASSHLPRGLAKNIQYF.

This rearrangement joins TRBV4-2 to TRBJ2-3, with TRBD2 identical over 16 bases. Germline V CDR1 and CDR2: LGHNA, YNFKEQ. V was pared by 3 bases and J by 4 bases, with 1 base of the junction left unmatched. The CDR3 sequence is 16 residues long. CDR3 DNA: TGTGCCAGCAGCCAGGGGACTAGCGGGAGGGCAGATACGCAGTATTTT. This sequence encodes CASSQGTSGRADTQYF.

This CDR3 reads CASSRGTGSTYEQYF. CDR3 nucleotides: TGTGCCAGCAGTCGGGGGACAGGGAGCACCTACGAGCAGTACTTC. This chain links TRBV6-1 with TRBJ2-7; TRBD1 matches at 9 bases. J gave up 2 bases and V 5 bases, and 7 bases lay outside the gene matches. CDR1 is MNHNS, CDR2 SASEGT, per germline. The CDR3 has 15 amino acids.

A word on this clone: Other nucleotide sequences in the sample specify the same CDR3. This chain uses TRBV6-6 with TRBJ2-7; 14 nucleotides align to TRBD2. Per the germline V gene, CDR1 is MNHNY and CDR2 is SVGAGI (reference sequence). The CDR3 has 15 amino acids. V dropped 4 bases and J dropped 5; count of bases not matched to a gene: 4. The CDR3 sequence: CASSSGLAGDHEQYF. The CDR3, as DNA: TGTGCCAGCAGTTCGGGACTAGCGGGAGACCACGAGCAGTACTTC.

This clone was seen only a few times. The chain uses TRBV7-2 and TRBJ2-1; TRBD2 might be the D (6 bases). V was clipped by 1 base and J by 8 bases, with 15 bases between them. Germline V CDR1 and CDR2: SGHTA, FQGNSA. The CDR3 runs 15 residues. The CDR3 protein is CASSLVGGLIDEQFF. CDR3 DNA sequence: TGTGCCAGCAGCTTAGTGGGAGGCCTCATCGATGAGCAGTTCTTC.

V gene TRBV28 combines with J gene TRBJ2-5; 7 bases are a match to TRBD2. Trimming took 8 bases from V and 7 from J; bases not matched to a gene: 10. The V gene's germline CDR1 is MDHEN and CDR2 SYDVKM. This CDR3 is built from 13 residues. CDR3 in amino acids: CASQERDWGTQYF. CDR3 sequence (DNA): TGTGCCAGCCAAGAGCGGGATTGGGGGACCCAGTACTTC.

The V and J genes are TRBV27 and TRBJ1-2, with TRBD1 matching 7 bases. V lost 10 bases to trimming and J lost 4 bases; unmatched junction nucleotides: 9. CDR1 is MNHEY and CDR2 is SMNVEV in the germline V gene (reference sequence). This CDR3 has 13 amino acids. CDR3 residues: CATGPGGSYGYTF. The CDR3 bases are TGTGCCACCGGCCCAGGGGGGTCCTATGGCTACACCTTC.

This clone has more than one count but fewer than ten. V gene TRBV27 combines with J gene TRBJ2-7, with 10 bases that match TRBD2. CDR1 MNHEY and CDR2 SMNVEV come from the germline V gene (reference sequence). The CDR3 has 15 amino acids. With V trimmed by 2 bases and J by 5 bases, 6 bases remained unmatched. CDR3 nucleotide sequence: TGTGCCAGCAGTTTAGTACTAGCGGGAAAGCACGAGCAGTACTTC. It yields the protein CASSLVLAGKHEQYF.

CDR3 region: CASSPPGTGEDTQYF. The CDR3 DNA follows: TGTGCCAGCAGCCCTCCAGGGACAGGGGAAGATACGCAGTATTTT. The genes are TRBV25-1 and TRBJ2-3, with TRBD1 matching 10 bases. The CDR3 sequence is 15 residues long. Germline V lookup: CDR1 MGHDK, CDR2 SYGVNS. V dropped 6 bases and J dropped 5; count of bases not matched to a gene: 8.

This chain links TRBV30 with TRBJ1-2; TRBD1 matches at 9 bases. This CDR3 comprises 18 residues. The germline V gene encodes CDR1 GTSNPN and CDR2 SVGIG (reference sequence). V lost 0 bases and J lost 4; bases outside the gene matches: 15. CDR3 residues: CAWSVKDRGSTPSYGYTF. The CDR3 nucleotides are TGTGCCTGGAGTGTAAAGGACAGGGGATCAACCCCTAGCTATGGCTACACCTTC. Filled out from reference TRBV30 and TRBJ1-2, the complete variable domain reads SQTIHQWPATLVQPVGSPLSLECTVEGTSNPNLYWYRQAAGRGLQLLFYSVGIGQISSEVPQNLSASRPQDRQFILSSKKLLLSDSGFYLCAWSVKDRGSTPSYGYTFGSGTRLTVV.

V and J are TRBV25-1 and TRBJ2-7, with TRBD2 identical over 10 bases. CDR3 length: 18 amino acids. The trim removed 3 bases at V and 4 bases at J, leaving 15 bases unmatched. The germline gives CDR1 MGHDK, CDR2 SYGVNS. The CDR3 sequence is CASSETKRLAGEEYEQYF. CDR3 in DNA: TGTGCCAGCAGTGAGACGAAACGGCTAGCGGGAGAAGAATACGAGCAGTACTTC.

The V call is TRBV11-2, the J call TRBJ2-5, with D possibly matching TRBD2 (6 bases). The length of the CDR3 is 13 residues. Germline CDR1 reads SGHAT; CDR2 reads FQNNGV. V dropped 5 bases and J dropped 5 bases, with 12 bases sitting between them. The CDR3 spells CASSPGGAETQYF. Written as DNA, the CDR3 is TGTGCCAGCAGCCCGGGCGGGGCGGAGACCCAGTACTTC.

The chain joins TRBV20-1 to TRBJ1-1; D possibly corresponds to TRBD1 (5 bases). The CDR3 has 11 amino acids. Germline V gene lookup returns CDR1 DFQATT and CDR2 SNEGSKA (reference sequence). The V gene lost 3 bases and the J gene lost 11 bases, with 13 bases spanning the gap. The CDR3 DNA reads TGCAGTGCTAGCTCGGGGGGGAGTGCTTTCTTT. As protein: CSASSGGSAFF.

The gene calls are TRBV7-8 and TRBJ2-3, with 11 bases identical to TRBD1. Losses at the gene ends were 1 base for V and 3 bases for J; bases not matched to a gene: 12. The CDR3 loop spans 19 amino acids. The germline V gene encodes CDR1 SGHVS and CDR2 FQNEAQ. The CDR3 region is CASSLEAPDRGHRTDTQYF. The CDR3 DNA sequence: TGTGCCAGCAGCTTAGAAGCTCCGGACAGGGGGCATAGGACAGATACGCAGTATTTT.

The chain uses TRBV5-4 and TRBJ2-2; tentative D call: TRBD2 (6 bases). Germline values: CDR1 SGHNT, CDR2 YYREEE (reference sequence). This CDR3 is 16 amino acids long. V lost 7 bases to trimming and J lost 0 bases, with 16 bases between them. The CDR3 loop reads CASSPGGDPNTGELFF. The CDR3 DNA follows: TGTGCCAGCTCGCCTGGAGGGGACCCGAACACCGGGGAGCTGTTTTTT.